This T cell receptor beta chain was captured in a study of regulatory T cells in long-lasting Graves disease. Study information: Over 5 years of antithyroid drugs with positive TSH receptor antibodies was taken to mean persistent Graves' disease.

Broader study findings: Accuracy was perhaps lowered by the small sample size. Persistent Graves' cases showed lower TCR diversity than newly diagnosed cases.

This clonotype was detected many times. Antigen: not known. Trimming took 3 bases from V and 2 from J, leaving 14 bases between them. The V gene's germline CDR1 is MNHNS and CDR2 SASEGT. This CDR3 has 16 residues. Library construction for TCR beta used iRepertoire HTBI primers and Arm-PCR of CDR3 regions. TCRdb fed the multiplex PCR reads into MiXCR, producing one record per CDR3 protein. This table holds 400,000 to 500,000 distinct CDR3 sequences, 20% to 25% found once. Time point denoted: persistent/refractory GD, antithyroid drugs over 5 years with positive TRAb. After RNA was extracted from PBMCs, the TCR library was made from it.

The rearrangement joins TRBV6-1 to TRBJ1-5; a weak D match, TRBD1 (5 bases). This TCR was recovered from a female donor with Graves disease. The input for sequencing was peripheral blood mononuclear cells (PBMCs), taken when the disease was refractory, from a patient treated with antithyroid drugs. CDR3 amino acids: CASSDLTLGGNQPQHF. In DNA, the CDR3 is TGTGCCAGCAGTGACCTAACTTTGGGGGGCAATCAGCCCCAGCATTTT.